This TCR beta chain was captured by sequencing in a study of blood T cells in healthy people across ages (dated by TCRdb to the mid-2010s). About the investigation overall: In model experiments, roughly one uniquely barcoded TCR beta cDNA molecule per two T cells was captured by template switching. Donors were grouped into four age groups: young (average about 15 years), middle-aged (under 40), aged (over 55) and long-lived (about 89). To avoid experimental bias, donors of different ages were randomly spread across the sequencing lanes. Two additional independent replicas of 1 million unique cDNA reads from the same blood draw were analyzed for two donors (one aged 18 to 29 and one aged 80 or older). Using deep sequencing normalized with unique cDNA molecular identifiers, the study measured how TCR beta repertoire diversity changes with age.

Systemically healthy Caucasian individuals from Russia, 39 in total and aged roughly 6 to 100 years, were included as donors. Each donor gave about 10 milliliters of peripheral blood, drawn into EDTA-treated Vacutainer tubes. Ficoll-Paque density-gradient centrifugation was used to isolate PBMCs, with at least 6 million per sample. Total RNA was extracted from PBMCs with Trizol reagent, with at least 5 micrograms obtained per sample. The percentages of naive CD45RAhigh/CD27high T cells were determined by flow cytometry on a PBMC aliquot from every donor. The library came from 5' RACE. TCRdb records Illumina HiSeq 2500 as the sequencer. A second PCR of about 7 to 12 cycles was run with a J-beta primer mix and a sample-barcoded 5' primer. A unique molecular identifier was introduced onto each TCR beta cDNA molecule by a template-switch 5' adaptor carrying 12 random nucleotides. At least 2.5 million CDR3-containing paired-end reads were obtained from each sample. All of the RNA was converted into first-strand cDNA using the Mint cDNA synthesis kit, with a TRBC-specific oligonucleotide serving as the primer. All cDNA was treated with uracil-DNA glycosylase and then went through a first 18-cycle PCR with the universal primers M1SS and BC2_uni_R. As for the original processing: For normalization, 1 million high-quality reads, each with a distinct molecular identifier, were randomly selected from each sample. Reads with shared molecular identifiers were discarded instead of being binned into consensus sequences. MiTCR, run with a Q25 quality threshold and the strictest error-elimination algorithm, handled CDR3 identification, clonotype clustering and error correction. A nonparametric unseen species model with Euler transformation was used to estimate a lower bound on total TCR beta diversity. Through fastp at Q25 and MiXCR, TCRdb rebuilt clones from the public reads, retaining in-frame beta chains. One record per CDR3 amino acid sequence lists the most common genes and DNA. The V and J calls and clone size come from TCRdb's table, not from the authors' own analysis. Recorded for this sample are some 1.6 million distinct CDR3 sequences; 34% of them occurred a single time. Over 9% of the sample is held by the ten biggest clonotypes.

According to the germline V gene, CDR1 reads MGHRA and CDR2 reads YSYEKL. Reading from cysteine to phenylalanine, the CDR3 counts 19 amino acids. Only CDR3 DNA remains: 57 bases, in frame from the first base. From V the trimming removes 0 bases and from J it removes 5 bases, while the gene matches leave 14 bases of the junction unaccounted for. About this clonotype: Its antigen is still unknown. No base quality information exists; no much larger clone differs at one position.

What the study reported, not specific to this receptor: There was a strong correlation between observed TCR beta diversity and the percentage of naive T cells measured by flow cytometry. Compared with the aged group, more naive CD4+ T cells, fewer expanded clones and increased TCR diversity were shown by the long-lived group, suggesting age selection. Conclusive comparison of naive and antigen-experienced compartments was prevented by the profiling of bulk unsorted PBMCs. Observed TCR beta diversity per million T cells fell roughly linearly with age, and a significant reduction was already apparent by age about 43. Because the CMV infection status of the donors was unknown, age-related changes in expanded clonotypes may potentially have been confounded. Total diversity estimates from one million sequenced T cells were considered lower bounds and underestimates.

This receptor was obtained from a woman aged 30 to 39 in good health. The V and J segments used are TRBV4-1 and TRBJ1-2; 11 central bases correspond to TRBD1. The sequenced material came from blood. The CDR3 here reads CASSQDELDRGPPGYGYTF. The DNA is TGCGCCAGCAGCCAAGATGAGTTGGACAGGGGGCCTCCCGGATATGGCTACACCTTC.